This T cell receptor beta chain was sequenced in a study of molecular identifiers for immune sequencing clone quantification. Study information: RNA from approximately 20,000 or 98,000 naive CD8 cells was split five ways in replicates, with four sequenced.

Broader study findings: Jurkat TCR RNA spiked in from one cell (amid approximately 1 million naive cells) was reportedly detectable. Clone sizes that are highly expanded could be underestimated when identical TCR molecules share a barcode.

TCRdb called the PCR reads again in MiXCR, with one record for every CDR3 protein. The sample yields 100,000 or so distinct CDR3 sequences, about 35% seen once. This CDR3 spans 12 amino acids. The germline V gene encodes CDR1 MNHNY and CDR2 SVGAGI (reference sequence). Trimming stripped 4 bases from V and 6 bases from J, with 10 bases between. This clonotype was detected only a few times. Its antigen is undetermined. The CD8+CD4-CCR7+CD45RA+ phenotype defined the sorted naive CD8 T cells. Sequenced input: naive CD8+ T cells from blood, with Jurkat cell RNA spiked in. The sample's subset: FACS-sorted CD8+CD4-CCR7+CD45RA+ naive T cells. The chain couples TRBV6-6 to TRBJ2-7, with no clear D. The sequence came from a human donor in good health. Some libraries in this study had Jurkat cell RNA spiked in. In DNA, the CDR3 is TGTGCCAGCAGTTCGCTCTCCAGCGAGCAGTACTTC. Translation: CASSSLSSEQYF.